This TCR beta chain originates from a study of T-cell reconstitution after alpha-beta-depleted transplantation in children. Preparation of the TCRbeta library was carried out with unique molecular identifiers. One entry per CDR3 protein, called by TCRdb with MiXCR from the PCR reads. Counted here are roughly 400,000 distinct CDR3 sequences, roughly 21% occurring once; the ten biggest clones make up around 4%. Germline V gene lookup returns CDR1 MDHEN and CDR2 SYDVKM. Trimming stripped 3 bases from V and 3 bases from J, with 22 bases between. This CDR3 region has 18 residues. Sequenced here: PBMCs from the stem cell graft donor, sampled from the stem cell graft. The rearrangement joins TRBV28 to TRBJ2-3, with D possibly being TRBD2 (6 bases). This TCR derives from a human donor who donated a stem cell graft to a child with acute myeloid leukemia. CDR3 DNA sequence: TGTGCCAGCAGTTTCATACCTGGGGCTGGGCTAGCGACAGATACGCAGTATTTT. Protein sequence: CASSFIPGAGLATDTQYF.